What follows are 29 T cell receptor beta chains derived from one specimen sequenced in a study of a mutant IDH1 vaccine in newly diagnosed glioma. Described time point: week 23, last vaccination. The investigators gave 300 ug of mutant IDH1 20-mer peptide in each vaccine dose, together with topical imiquimod. These receptors have no identified antigens. Clones were sequenced by immunoSEQ multiplex PCR, and TCRdb holds only the in-frame ones, with some missing. Here the sample spans 60,000 or so clones, about 85% being singletons. Specimen: PBMCs, collected from a glioma patient whose treatment included an IDH1 peptide vaccine. All receptors come from a man aged 25-45 years with glioma.

V gene TRBV18 combines with J gene TRBJ1-2, with 7 bases that match TRBD1. Losses at the gene ends were 3 bases for V and 4 bases for J; bases not matched to a gene: 5. The CDR3 spans 14 residues. Germline CDR1 KGHSH, CDR2 LQKENI. DNA for the CDR3: TGTGCCAGCTCACCCGGGACAGTAACCTATGGCTACACCTTC. Protein: CASSPGTVTYGYTF.

The chain is built from TRBV5-1 and TRBJ2-2; D could derive from TRBD1 or TRBD2 (5 bases each). V lost 0 bases and J lost 6, with 9 bases in between. Germline CDR1 and CDR2: SGHRS and YFSETQ. The CDR3 spans 14 residues. As DNA, the CDR3 is TGCGCCAGCAGCTTGGAATGGGGACCCGGGGAGCTGTTTTTT. This encodes CASSLEWGPGELFF.

This chain links TRBV6-4 with TRBJ2-1; TRBD1 matches 7 bases. Germline V gene sequence: CDR1 MRHNA, CDR2 SNTAGT. Trimming took 2 bases from V and 6 from J; bases not matched to a gene: 1. The CDR3 extends over 13 amino acids. CDR3 DNA: TGTGCCAGCAGTGACCGGGACAGCAATGAGCAGTTCTTC. Amino acids: CASSDRDSNEQFF.

The chain couples TRBV7-9 to TRBJ2-2; TRBD2 matches at 7 bases. Germline CDR1 is SEHNR and CDR2 is FQNEAQ (reference sequence). V lost 7 bases to trimming and J lost 1 base; unmatched junction nucleotides: 9. This CDR3 spans 16 amino acids. CDR3 nucleotides: TGTGCCAGCACGGTCCCGAGCGGGAAGAACACCGGGGAGCTGTTTTTT. Its protein product is CASTVPSGKNTGELFF.

This clone was detected only a few times. The J gene is TRBJ2-1, the V gene TRBV12-5; no reliable D call. Trimming removed 4 bases from V and 8 bases from J, with 15 bases in between. This CDR3 contains 14 residues. The V gene's germline CDR1 is LGHNT and CDR2 FRNRAP. In DNA, the CDR3 is TGTGCTAGTGGTTCACGGCCACTTCTGGATGAGCAGTTCTTC. Translated, it gives CASGSRPLLDEQFF. The full variable domain, rest sourced from reference TRBV12-5 and TRBJ2-1, is DARVTQTPRHKVTEMGQEVTMRCQPILGHNTVFWYRQTMMQGLELLAYFRNRAPLDDSGMPKDRFSAEMPDATLATLKIQPSEPRDSAVYFCASGSRPLLDEQFFGPGTRLTVL.

This clone was observed a handful of times. The V call is TRBV7-9, the J call TRBJ1-2; 7 bases match TRBD1. The CDR3 totals 16 residues. J lost 0 bases, V lost 3 bases, and 7 bases had no gene match. The germline V gene encodes CDR1 SEHNR and CDR2 FQNEAQ (reference sequence). Here the CDR3 reads CASSFIRQGSNYGYTF. CDR3 DNA: TGTGCCAGCAGCTTCATAAGACAGGGCTCTAACTATGGCTACACCTTC.

The rearrangement joins TRBV19 to TRBJ1-5; tentatively, D is TRBD1 (5 bases). CDR1 and CDR2 from the germline V gene are LNHDA and SQIVND (reference sequence). The CDR3 loop spans 20 amino acids. Trimming removed 6 bases from V and 0 bases from J, with 27 bases in between. The CDR3 spells CASSYERDVSGSHSNQPQHF. CDR3 sequence (DNA): TGTGCCAGTAGCTATGAACGGGACGTATCAGGATCCCATAGCAATCAGCCCCAGCATTTT.

The rearrangement joins TRBV2 to TRBJ2-3; 12 positions agree with TRBD2. Germline V lookup: CDR1 SNHLY, CDR2 FYNNEI. J was trimmed by 1 base and V by 7 bases; bases with no gene match: 9. This CDR3 contains 17 residues. Written as DNA, the CDR3 is TGTGCCAGCACCCGGCTAGCGGGGGGGAGGGGCACAGATACGCAGTATTTT. This sequence encodes CASTRLAGGRGTDTQYF.

This clone was picked up a small number of times. The rearrangement links TRBV30 to TRBJ2-2; D not certain. V was cut by 2 bases and J by 3 bases, with 7 bases left in between. Germline V lookup: CDR1 GTSNPN, CDR2 SVGIG (reference sequence). This CDR3 contains 13 residues. DNA for the CDR3: TGTGCCTGGAGTAAAAGTCACACCGGGGAGCTGTTTTTT. Encoded protein: CAWSKSHTGELFF.

The rearrangement links TRBV6-5 to TRBJ1-6; D perhaps matches TRBD1 (5 bases). The CDR3 runs 16 residues. Germline V lookup: CDR1 MNHEY, CDR2 SVGAGI. Deletions cut 2 bases from V and 6 bases from J, with 14 bases between. The CDR3 bases are TGTGCCAGCAGTTACACGCGGGGGGTTCCTAATTCACCCCTCCACTTT. Its protein is CASSYTRGVPNSPLHF.

V is TRBV6-1 and J is TRBJ2-1, with 9 bases identical to TRBD1. The ends lost 5 bases at V and 3 bases at J; junction bases unmatched: 2. The CDR3 loop spans 14 amino acids. The germline CDR1 and CDR2 sequences are MNHNS and SASEGT. CDR3 in amino acids: CASSPTGGYNEQFF. The CDR3 DNA reads TGTGCCAGCAGTCCGACAGGGGGCTACAATGAGCAGTTCTTC.

The chain combines TRBV27 with TRBJ1-5; D is uncertain. The CDR3 contains 13 residues. Germline-derived CDR1 and CDR2 are MNHEY and SMNVEV (reference sequence). V was shortened by 5 bases and J by 2 bases, with 7 bases between the two germline ends. The CDR3 protein is CASSIGGNQPQHF. CDR3 nucleotides: TGTGCCAGCAGTATTGGGGGCAATCAGCCCCAGCATTTT.

The rearrangement links TRBV19 to TRBJ2-1, with TRBD1 as a possible D gene (7 bases). Germline CDR1 and CDR2: LNHDA and SQIVND (reference sequence). The CDR3 is 15 residues long. The V and J ends lost 8 bases and 6 bases respectively, with 20 bases between them. The CDR3 nucleotides are TGTGCCAGTGAAGGCGGCAGGGGGGTAGGCAATGAGCAGTTCTTC. Translated: CASEGGRGVGNEQFF.

This clone was counted a single time. The genes are TRBV5-1 and TRBJ2-7; D call uncertain. The CDR3 is 13 residues long. V was trimmed by 1 base and J by 0 bases, leaving 5 bases between them. Germline values: CDR1 SGHRS, CDR2 YFSETQ. The CDR3 DNA follows: TGCGCCAGCAGCTTGAGTAACTCCTACGAGCAGTACTTC. Translation: CASSLSNSYEQYF.

The chain combines TRBV18 with TRBJ2-3, with a tentative D call TRBD2 (5 bases). The CDR3 has 12 amino acids. The germline V gene encodes CDR1 KGHSH and CDR2 LQKENI. Trimming shortened V by 8 bases and J by 5 bases, and 11 bases separated the two germline ends. CDR3 nucleotide sequence: TGTGCCAGCGCGACTACGAAAGATACGCAGTATTTT. Translation gives CASATTKDTQYF.

This rearrangement joins TRBV7-9 to TRBJ2-7; 7 bases fit TRBD1. Per the germline V gene, CDR1 is SEHNR and CDR2 is FQNEAQ (reference sequence). Trimming removed 5 bases from V and 6 bases from J; junction bases left unmatched: 19. This CDR3 is built from 17 residues. The CDR3 DNA follows: TGTGCCAGCAGCCCCACATCATTTCGGGAACAGGGGTCCGAGCAGTACTTC. Amino acid sequence: CASSPTSFREQGSEQYF.

CDR3 amino acids: CASSWNTEAFF. In nucleotides, the CDR3 is TGTGCCAGCTCGTGGAACACTGAAGCTTTCTTT. The V call is TRBV6-1, the J call TRBJ1-1; D uncertain. The CDR3 length is 11 residues. CDR1 and CDR2 (germline): MNHNS, SASEGT. V was shortened by 8 bases and J by 1 base, with 5 bases between the two germline ends.

V usage is TRBV2 and J usage is TRBJ1-5; 7 positions match TRBD1. Germline V gives CDR1 SNHLY, CDR2 FYNNEI. The ends lost 3 bases at V and 3 bases at J; junction bases unmatched: 2. CDR3 length: 14 amino acids. The CDR3 loop reads CASSEGQNNQPQHF. CDR3 nucleotides: TGTGCCAGCAGTGAGGGACAGAACAATCAGCCCCAGCATTTT.

The chain couples TRBV4-1 to TRBJ2-4; maybe TRBD2 (6 bases). Between the trimmed V and J ends, which lost 2 bases and 6 bases, there was a span of 23 bases. Germline V CDR1 and CDR2: MGHRA, YSYEKL. CDR3 length: 18 amino acids. CDR3 in DNA: TGCGCCAGCAGCCAACCCCCCCAAGGAGGGTGGATGGGAAACATTCAGTACTTC. Translation: CASSQPPQGGWMGNIQYF.

The chain employs TRBV5-1 and TRBJ2-1; 12 positions match TRBD2. CDR1 SGHRS and CDR2 YFSETQ come from the germline V gene. The V gene end was trimmed by 0 bases and the J gene end by 3 bases; junction bases not matched to a gene: 10. The CDR3 is made up of 19 amino acids. In nucleotides, the CDR3 is TGCGCCAGCAGCTTGGGACTAGCGGGGGCCCCGTACTACTACAATGAGCAGTTCTTC. This gives the protein CASSLGLAGAPYYYNEQFF. The whole variable domain, filled in from reference TRBV5-1 and TRBJ2-1, reads KAGVTQTPRYLIKTRGQQVTLSCSPISGHRSVSWYQQTPGQGLQFLFEYFSETQRNKGNFPGRFSGRQFSNSRSEMNVSTLELGDSALYLCASSLGLAGAPYYYNEQFFGPGTRLTVL.

In nucleotides, the CDR3 is TGTGCCAGCAGCCAAGGGACAGGGGGCACCGGGGAGCTGTTTTTT. The encoded protein is CASSQGTGGTGELFF. The rearrangement links TRBV14 to TRBJ2-2; TRBD1 matches 10 bases. V lost 1 base to trimming and J lost 4 bases; unmatched junction nucleotides: 0. This CDR3 comprises 15 residues. Germline assignment: CDR1 SGHDN and CDR2 FVKESK.

The chain links TRBV11-2 to TRBJ1-4; D may be TRBD1 (5 bases). This CDR3 spans 14 amino acids. Germline CDR1 and CDR2: SGHAT and FQNNGV. Trimming left V 4 bases short and J 2 bases short, with 8 bases between. The CDR3 sequence is CASSSRQTNEKLFF. CDR3 nucleotides: TGTGCCAGCAGCTCTCGACAGACTAATGAAAAACTGTTTTTT.

The chain carries TRBV2 and TRBJ1-5; D is undetermined. The CDR3 covers 13 residues. Between the trimmed V and J ends, which lost 4 bases and 7 bases, there was a span of 11 bases. CDR1 and CDR2 from the germline V gene are SNHLY and FYNNEI. The CDR3 region has the DNA TGTGCCAGCAGTGTTTTTTCGGGACAGCCCCAGCATTTT. As protein: CASSVFSGQPQHF.

The CDR3 sequence: CASSYSVSFVYEQYF. DNA of the CDR3: TGTGCCAGCAGTTACTCCGTCAGCTTCGTCTACGAGCAGTACTTC. The J gene is TRBJ2-7, the V gene TRBV6-5; the D is unclear. This CDR3 contains 15 residues. The germline V gene has CDR1 MNHEY and CDR2 SVGAGI. V was clipped by 0 bases and J by 3 bases, with 12 bases between them.

The chain combines TRBV5-1 with TRBJ2-6; D might be TRBD2 (5 bases). With 0 bases removed from V and 2 bases from J, the gap between germline ends came to 12 bases. CDR1 is SGHRS and CDR2 is YFSETQ in the germline V gene. This CDR3 has 17 residues. The CDR3 reads CASSLVSHGAGANVLTF. DNA for the CDR3: TGCGCCAGCAGCTTGGTCTCACACGGGGCTGGGGCCAACGTCCTGACTTTC.

The chain carries TRBV19 and TRBJ1-2; a weak D match, TRBD1 (5 bases). CDR1 is LNHDA and CDR2 is SQIVND in the germline V gene (reference sequence). Trimming removed 4 bases at V and 7 bases at J, with 16 bases between. The CDR3 consists of 14 residues. This chain's CDR3 is CASSTIGTLGGYTF. DNA for the CDR3: TGTGCCAGTAGTACAATAGGGACTCTCGGTGGCTACACCTTC.

Only a few counts were recorded for this clone. The V call is TRBV28, the J call TRBJ1-2; D unclear. V shed 5 bases and J shed 0 bases, with 13 bases lying between them. This CDR3 spans 15 amino acids. Germline CDR1 MDHEN, CDR2 SYDVKM. CDR3 protein: CASSHASRPNYGYTF. In nucleotides, the CDR3 is TGTGCCAGCAGTCACGCCTCCCGTCCTAACTATGGCTACACCTTC.

This sequence joins TRBV30 and TRBJ2-3, with a possible D match to TRBD2 (6 bases). The V gene lost 6 bases and the J gene lost 1 base, with 14 bases spanning the gap. This CDR3 has 14 residues. Germline assignment: CDR1 GTSNPN and CDR2 SVGIG (reference sequence). The CDR3 sequence: CACDLGGGTDTQYF. As DNA, the CDR3 is TGTGCCTGCGACCTTGGCGGGGGCACAGATACGCAGTATTTT. Looking up the rest from reference TRBV30 and TRBJ2-3 gives the full variable domain: SQTIHQWPATLVQPVGSPLSLECTVEGTSNPNLYWYRQAAGRGLQLLFYSVGIGQISSEVPQNLSASRPQDRQFILSSKKLLLSDSGFYLCACDLGGGTDTQYFGPGTRLTVL.

The chain recombines TRBV15 with TRBJ1-1; 12 bases agree with TRBD1. The CDR3 loop spans 17 amino acids. From germline, CDR1 is LNHNV and CDR2 YYDKDF (reference sequence). Losses at the gene ends were 0 bases for V and 5 bases for J; bases not matched to a gene: 7. The CDR3 DNA reads TGTGCCACCAGCAGAGAAGGGACAGGGGGCCTGAGGACTGAAGCTTTCTTT. As protein: CATSREGTGGLRTEAFF.